The rows below give T cell receptor beta chains drawn from one sample of a study of type 1 and type 2 diabetes patients. TCRdb passed the multiplex PCR reads through MiXCR, listing each CDR3 protein once. This table has about 250,000 distinct CDR3 sequences, roughly 50% appearing once. The sample comprised peripheral blood mononuclear cells (PBMCs). These receptors all stem from a man aged 18 to 30 with type 2 diabetes. CDR3s include the opening cysteine and the closing phenylalanine or tryptophan. D genes are given only for firm matches. Part of the rows lack a size; the others show once, few, many or a class for expanded clones.

>.|TRBV28|TRBJ1-5|.
TGTGCCAGCAGTTTGCCCCCTCAGCCCCAGCATTTT
CASSLPPQPQHF
>TRBD1|TRBV2|TRBJ1-1|.
TGTGCCAGCAGGGAGGACAGGAGAGCTTTCTTT
CASREDRRAFF
>.|TRBV7-9|TRBJ2-2|.
TGTGCCAGCTCGTCTGTAAACACCGGGGAGCTGTTTTTT
CASSSVNTGELFF
>.|TRBV7-2|TRBJ1-4|few
TGTGCCAGCAGCTTAGCCGGGGTGAATGAAAGACTGTTTTTT
CASSLAGVNERLFF
>TRBD1|TRBV20-1|TRBJ2-3|.
TGCAGTGCCAGGGACAGGGGACGTGGCACAGATACGCAGTATTTT
CSARDRGRGTDTQYF
>TRBD2|TRBV7-2|TRBJ2-7|.
TGTGCCAGCGCGGGAGGAGTCTCCTACAATGAGCAGTACTTC
CASAGGVSYNEQYF
>TRBD1|TRBV2|TRBJ1-2|.
TGTGCCAGCAGTAAACAACAGGGACAGTGGGATGGCTACACCTTC
CASSKQQGQWDGYTF
>TRBD2|TRBV6-5|TRBJ2-1|few
TGTGCCAGCAGCCCGGGGGGAGCTTACAATGAGCAGTTCTTC
CASSPGGAYNEQFF
>.|TRBV27|TRBJ1-2|.
TGTGCCAGCAGTTTCTCAGGGCGATCCTATGGCTACACCTTC
CASSFSGRSYGYTF
>.|TRBV28|TRBJ1-5|.
TGTGCCAGCAGTTTATCAAGACCAGGGGCGTCGAATCAGCCCCAGCATTTT
CASSLSRPGASNQPQHF
>.|TRBV15|TRBJ1-1|many
TGTGCCACCTCGGCTGAGAACACTGAAGCTTTCTTT
CATSAENTEAFF
>.|TRBV2|TRBJ2-3|.
TGTGCCAGCAGTTGGGTTGGGAGCACAGATACGCAGTATTTT
CASSWVGSTDTQYF
>.|TRBV6-1|TRBJ2-7|few
TGTGCCAGCAGACACAGGGACTCTACGTACTACGAGCAGTACTTC
CASRHRDSTYYEQYF
>TRBD2|TRBV2|TRBJ2-7|many
TGTGCCAGCAGTGACGGTCTAGCGGGGAGGTTCGACGAGCAGTACTTC
CASSDGLAGRFDEQYF
>TRBD1|TRBV6-6|TRBJ1-2|few
TGTGCCAGCAGCGAGACGGACAGGGAGATCGGCGGCTACACCTTC
CASSETDREIGGYTF
>TRBD2|TRBV20-1|TRBJ2-5|.
TGCAGTGCCCAACCCACACTAGCGGGGGGAGAGACCCAGTACTTC
CSAQPTLAGGETQYF
>.|TRBV19|TRBJ2-3|.
TGTGCCAGTAGGTCCTTGGGGACTAGCACAGATACGCAGTATTTT
CASRSLGTSTDTQYF
>.|TRBV28|TRBJ1-1|.
TGTGCCAGCTATGGGGGGCCGGGCACTGAAGCTTTCTTT
CASYGGPGTEAFF
>.|TRBV27|TRBJ2-7|.
TGTGCCAGCAGTTTAATAGGTTACGAGCAGTACTTC
CASSLIGYEQYF
>TRBD1|TRBV5-5|TRBJ2-7|.
TGTGCCAGCAGCCTGGGACAGGCTATTAACGGGCAGTACTTC
CASSLGQAINGQYF
>.|TRBV4-3|TRBJ1-3|few
TGCGCCAGCAGCCAGACCGGGACATACGGAAACACCATATATTTT
CASSQTGTYGNTIYF
>.|TRBV4-2|TRBJ2-2|.
TGTGCCAGCAGCCTGTGGGCGGGGACCGGGGAGCTGTTTTTT
CASSLWAGTGELFF
>.|TRBV7-9|TRBJ2-3|.
TGTGCCAGCAGCTCCCGCCCGGATACGCAGTATTTT
CASSSRPDTQYF
>.|TRBV19|TRBJ2-2|.
TGTGCCAGTAGTATGGGCGAAGTGGCGGACACCGGGGAGCTGTTTTTT
CASSMGEVADTGELFF
>.|TRBV11-3|TRBJ2-7|few
TGTGCCAGCAGCTTGGAACAGGGAGGTTACTACGAGCAGTACTTC
CASSLEQGGYYEQYF
>.|TRBV30|TRBJ1-6|few
TGTGCCTGGAGTCACTCAAATTCACCCCTCCACTTT
CAWSHSNSPLHF
>.|TRBV20-1|TRBJ1-2|.
TGCAGTGCCAGTAATAGGGGGGGCTATGGCTACACCTTC
CSASNRGGYGYTF
>.|TRBV20-1|TRBJ2-3|.
TGCAGTGCCCCAGGCGCGTCCAACCCAGATACGCAGTATTTT
CSAPGASNPDTQYF
>.|TRBV15|TRBJ2-7|.
TGTGCCACCAGCAGAGATTTGGGTGGCGAGCAGTACTTC
CATSRDLGGEQYF
>TRBD2|TRBV10-2|TRBJ2-5|many
TGCGCCAGCAGCTACCAAGCGGGGGGTGGCCAAGAGACCCAGTACTTC
CASSYQAGGGQETQYF
>TRBD2|TRBV7-6|TRBJ2-3|.
TGTGCTAGCCAAGCGGGGGCCAGCACAGATACGCAGTATTTT
CASQAGASTDTQYF
>.|TRBV27|TRBJ2-2|.
TGTGCCAGCAGTGAAGCTGGGCTAGCTCGGGGCGGGGAGCTGTTTTTT
CASSEAGLARGGELFF
>.|TRBV20-1|TRBJ1-5|few
TGCAGTGCTATCAGAGGTGTTCGCAATCAGCCCCAGCATTTT
CSAIRGVRNQPQHF
>.|TRBV24-1|TRBJ2-2|few
TGTGCCACCAGTGACGTCGGGACGGACACCGGGGAGCTGTTTTTT
CATSDVGTDTGELFF
>.|TRBV5-1|TRBJ2-2|.
TGTGCCAGCAGCTTAGAGCCCGTCCACCCCACCGGGGAGCTGTTTTTT
CASSLEPVHPTGELFF
>.|TRBV2|TRBJ2-1|few
TGTGCCAGCAGATCCAGGACCTACAATGAGCAGTTCTTC
CASRSRTYNEQFF
>.|TRBV12-3/TRBV12-4|TRBJ1-5|.
TGTGCCAGCAGTTCCAGGGACGCCAATCAGCCCCAGCATTTT
CASSSRDANQPQHF
>TRBD2|TRBV28|TRBJ2-7|.
TGTGCCAGCAGGACTAGCTCGTCCTACGAGCAGTACTTC
CASRTSSSYEQYF
>TRBD1|TRBV5-5|TRBJ1-1|few
TGTGCCAGCAGCTGGGACAGACAGAACACTGAAGCTTTCTTT
CASSWDRQNTEAFF
>TRBD1|TRBV12-3/TRBV12-4|TRBJ2-7|few
TGTGCCAGCAGTGAATTGACAGGGGGATACGAGCAGTACTTC
CASSELTGGYEQYF
>TRBD2|TRBV15|TRBJ2-1|.
TGTGCCACCAGCAGTTTACAAGCGGGAGTCGACAATGAGCAGTTCTTC
CATSSLQAGVDNEQFF
>.|TRBV7-3|TRBJ2-1|.
TGTGCTAGCAGCTTTTGGTCAGAAGGCGGACTCCCGTACAATGAGCAGTTCTTC
CASSFWSEGGLPYNEQFF
>.|TRBV2|TRBJ1-2|.
TGTGCCAGCAGTGAAATCACAGGGAGTAACTATGGCTACACCTTC
CASSEITGSNYGYTF
>.|TRBV7-3|TRBJ1-6|few
TGCGCCAGCCAAACAAACAGGGACTCACCCCTCCACTTT
CASQTNRDSPLHF
>.|TRBV6-1|TRBJ1-1|.
TGTGCCAGCAGTACCAGGATGAACACTGAAGCTTTCTTT
CASSTRMNTEAFF
>.|TRBV10-3|TRBJ1-1|few
TGTGCCATCAGGCTCCCGGGACAGAACACTGAAGCTTTCTTT
CAIRLPGQNTEAFF
>.|TRBV10-3|TRBJ2-1|.
TGTGCCATCAGTGAGGGAGGAGAGGTCTCCTACAATGAGCAGTTCTTC
CAISEGGEVSYNEQFF
>.|TRBV6-6|TRBJ1-5|.
TGTGCCAGCATGAGGAGGGAGGCGCAGCCCCAGCATTTT
CASMRREAQPQHF
>.|TRBV11-2|TRBJ2-7|.
TGTGCCAGCAGCACCGGGACCGTCCTCGAGCAGTACTTC
CASSTGTVLEQYF
>.|TRBV28|TRBJ1-2|.
TGTGCCAGCAGCTCGACGGACAGACAGAAGAACTATGGCTACACCTTC
CASSSTDRQKNYGYTF
>.|TRBV20-1|TRBJ1-5|.
TGCAGTGCTAAAGCGGGGAGGGAGCGGTTTCAGCCCCAGCATTTT
CSAKAGRERFQPQHF
>.|TRBV5-1|TRBJ2-7|few
TGCGCCAGCAGCCACCTCGACAGACCCTACGAGCAGTACTTC
CASSHLDRPYEQYF
>TRBD1|TRBV9|TRBJ1-1|.
TGTGCCAGCAGCGTCCGGGACAGGGGGGAGAACACTGAAGCTTTCTTT
CASSVRDRGENTEAFF
>.|TRBV19|TRBJ1-1|.
TGTGCCAGCCTACCTGGGCAGAACACTGAAGCTTTCTTT
CASLPGQNTEAFF
>.|TRBV12-3/TRBV12-4|TRBJ1-6|few
TGTGCCAGCAGGGGTGTGCAGGCCGGTTCACCCCTCCACTTT
CASRGVQAGSPLHF
>TRBD1|TRBV12-3/TRBV12-4|TRBJ2-7|.
TGTGCCAGCAGTGGACGGGACAGGGCCTCCTACGAGCAGTACTTC
CASSGRDRASYEQYF
>.|TRBV2|TRBJ1-2|.
TGTGCCAGCAGTGCGGCTGAAGTAAACTATGGCTACACCTTC
CASSAAEVNYGYTF